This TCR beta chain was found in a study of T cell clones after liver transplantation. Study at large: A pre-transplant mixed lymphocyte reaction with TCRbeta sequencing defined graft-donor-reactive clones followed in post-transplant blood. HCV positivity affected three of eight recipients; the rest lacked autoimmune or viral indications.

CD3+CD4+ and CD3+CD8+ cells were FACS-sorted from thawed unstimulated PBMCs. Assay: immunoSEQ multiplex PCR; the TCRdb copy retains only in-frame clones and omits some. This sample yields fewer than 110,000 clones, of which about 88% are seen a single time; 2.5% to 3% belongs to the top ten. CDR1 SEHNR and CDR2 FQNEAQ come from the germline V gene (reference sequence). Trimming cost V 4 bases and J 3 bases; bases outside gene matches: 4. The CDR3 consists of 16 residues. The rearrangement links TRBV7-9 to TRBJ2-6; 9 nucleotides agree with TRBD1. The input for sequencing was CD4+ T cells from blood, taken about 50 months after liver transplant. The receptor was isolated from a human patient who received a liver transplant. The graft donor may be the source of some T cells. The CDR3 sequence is CASSSNRGLGANVLTF. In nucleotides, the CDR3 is TGTGCCAGCAGCTCTAACAGGGGGCTTGGGGCCAACGTCCTGACTTTC.